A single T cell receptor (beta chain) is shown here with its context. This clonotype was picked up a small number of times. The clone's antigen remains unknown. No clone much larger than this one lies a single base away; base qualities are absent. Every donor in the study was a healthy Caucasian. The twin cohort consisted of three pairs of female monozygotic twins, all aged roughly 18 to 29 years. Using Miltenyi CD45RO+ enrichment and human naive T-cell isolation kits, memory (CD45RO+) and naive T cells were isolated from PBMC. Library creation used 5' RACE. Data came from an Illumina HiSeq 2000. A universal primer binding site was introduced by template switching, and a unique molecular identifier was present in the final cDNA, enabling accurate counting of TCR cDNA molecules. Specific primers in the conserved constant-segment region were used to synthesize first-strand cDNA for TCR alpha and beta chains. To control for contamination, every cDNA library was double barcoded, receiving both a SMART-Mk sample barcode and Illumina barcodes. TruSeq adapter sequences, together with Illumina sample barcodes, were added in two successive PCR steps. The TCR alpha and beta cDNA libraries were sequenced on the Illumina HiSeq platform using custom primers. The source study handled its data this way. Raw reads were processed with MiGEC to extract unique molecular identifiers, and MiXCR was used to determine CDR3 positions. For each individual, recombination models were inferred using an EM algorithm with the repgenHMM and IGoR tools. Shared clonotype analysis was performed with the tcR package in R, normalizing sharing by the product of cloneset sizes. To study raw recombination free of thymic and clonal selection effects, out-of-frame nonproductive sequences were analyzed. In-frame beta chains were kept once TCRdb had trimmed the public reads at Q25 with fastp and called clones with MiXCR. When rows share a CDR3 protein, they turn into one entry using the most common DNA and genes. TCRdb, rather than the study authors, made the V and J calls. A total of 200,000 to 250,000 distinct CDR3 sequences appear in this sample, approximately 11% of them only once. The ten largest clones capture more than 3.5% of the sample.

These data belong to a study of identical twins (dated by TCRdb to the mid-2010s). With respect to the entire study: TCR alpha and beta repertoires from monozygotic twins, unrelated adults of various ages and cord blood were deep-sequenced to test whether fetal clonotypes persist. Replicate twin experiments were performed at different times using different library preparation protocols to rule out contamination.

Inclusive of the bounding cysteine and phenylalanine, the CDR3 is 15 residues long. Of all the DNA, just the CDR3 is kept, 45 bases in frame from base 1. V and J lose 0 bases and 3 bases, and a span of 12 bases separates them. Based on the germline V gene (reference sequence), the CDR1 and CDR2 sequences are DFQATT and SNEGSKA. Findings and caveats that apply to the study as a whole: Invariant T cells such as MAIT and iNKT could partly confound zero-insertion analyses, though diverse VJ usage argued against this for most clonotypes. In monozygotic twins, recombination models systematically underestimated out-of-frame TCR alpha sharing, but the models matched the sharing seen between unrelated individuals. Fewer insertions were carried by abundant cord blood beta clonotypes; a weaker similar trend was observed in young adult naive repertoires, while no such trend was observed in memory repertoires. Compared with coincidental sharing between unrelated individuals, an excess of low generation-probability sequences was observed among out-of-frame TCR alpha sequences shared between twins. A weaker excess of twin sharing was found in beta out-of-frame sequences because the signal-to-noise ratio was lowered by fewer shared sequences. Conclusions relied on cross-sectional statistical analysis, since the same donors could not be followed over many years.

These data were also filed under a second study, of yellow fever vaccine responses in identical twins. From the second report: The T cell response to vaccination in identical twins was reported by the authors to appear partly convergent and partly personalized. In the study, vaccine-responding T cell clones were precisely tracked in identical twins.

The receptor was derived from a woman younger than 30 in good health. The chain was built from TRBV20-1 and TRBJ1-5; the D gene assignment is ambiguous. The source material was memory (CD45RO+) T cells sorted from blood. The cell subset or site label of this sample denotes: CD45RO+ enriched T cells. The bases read TGCAGTGCTAGAGAGACCGGAGGGCTCAATCAGCCCCAGCATTTT. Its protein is CSARETGGLNQPQHF.